This T cell receptor beta chain was found in a study of blood T cell repertoires in COVID-19. Study details: The United States, Italy and Spain were the sources of the acute and convalescent COVID-19 samples. Nucleic acid was either cDNA or gDNA, and it came from T cells, B-cell-depleted T cells, or PBMCs.

Seattle patients were enrolled while actively infected and followed longitudinally. CDR3 length: 16 amino acids. Germline CDR1 LNHNV, CDR2 YYDKDF (reference sequence). J was trimmed by 4 bases and V by 0 bases; bases with no gene match: 7. In the source study's methods: Nucleated cell number was recorded as an estimate derived from reference gene primer amplification. The method was immunoSEQ multiplex PCR; TCRdb's version includes in-frame clones alone and lacks a portion of them. V, J and clone size are those of that table, while D and trimming were read from the DNA. This table has a few hundred thousand clones, 75% to 90% appearing once.

Sequences were obtained from peripheral blood. The sequence was obtained from a woman aged 70-85 years with COVID-19, enrolled during active disease. The chain links TRBV15 to TRBJ2-7, with 9 positions matching TRBD1. The CDR3 sequence: CATSRDGGQGTYEQYF. DNA for the CDR3: TGTGCCACCAGCAGAGATGGTGGACAGGGGACGTACGAGCAGTACTTC.